The clone carrying this TCR beta chain was observed many times. No antigen is known for it. This CDR3 has 13 residues. V lost 9 bases and J lost 3, with 13 bases in between. Germline loops: CDR1 SNHLY, CDR2 FYNNEI. The entry originates in a study of molecular identifiers for immune sequencing clone quantification. Study information: Naive CD8 RNA (around 20,000 or 100,000 cells) was divided into five aliquots, with four sequenced.

Broader study findings: The share of molecules held by clones above 20 RNA copies was over 99% in effector cells and under 1% in naive cells.

TCRdb analysed the PCR reads with MiXCR anew, one entry per CDR3 protein. The top ten clones hold just over 0.75% of a sample with 490,000 or so distinct CDR3 sequences, about 26% of them seen once. The rearrangement links TRBV2 to TRBJ2-3, with a tentative D call TRBD2 (7 bases). The TCR sequence derives from a human donor in good health. Some libraries in this study had Jurkat cell RNA spiked in. Sequencing was done on a sample of naive CD8+ T cells from blood, with Jurkat cell RNA spiked in. Subset in this sample: FACS-sorted CD8+CD4-CCR7+CD45RA+ naive T cells. CDR3 sequence reads: CARKGGSTDTQYF. The CDR3 DNA reads as TGTGCCAGAAAGGGGGGGTCAACAGATACGCAGTATTTT.